One and the same sample provided the 4 T cell receptor beta chains below, sequenced in a study of cytomegalovirus exposure and HLA in healthy donors. The study ran its PCR with 60 Vbeta and 13 Jbeta primers. Repertoires were generated with immunoSEQ multiplex PCR, while TCRdb's copy carries only in-frame clones and drops some. The data contain about 130,000 clones, 74% of them singletons. The sequencing sample was made of PBMCs. These receptors were taken from a woman aged 45-60 years in good health and CMV-seropositive.

The chain has TRBV12-2 and TRBJ2-3; the D segment call TRBD2 is taken from the table without a DNA check. TRBV12-2 corresponds to a pseudogene. This CDR3 is 15 amino acids long. The CDR3 nucleotides read TGTGCAAGTCGCTACGGACCCTACGGGGCAGATACGCAGTATTTT. This translates into CASRYGPYGADTQYF.

The chain couples TRBV7-9 to TRBJ2-5; maybe TRBD2 (6 bases). CDR1 SEHNR and CDR2 FQNEAQ come from the germline V gene (reference sequence). The CDR3 length is 15 residues. Between the trimmed V and J ends, which lost 3 bases and 4 bases, there was a span of 15 bases. Here the CDR3 reads CASSLVRTKLETQYF. In DNA, the CDR3 is TGTGCCAGCAGCTTGGTCCGGACTAAGTTAGAGACCCAGTACTTC.

V and J are TRBV7-8 and TRBJ1-1; D possibly corresponds to TRBD1 (6 bases). Trimming cost V 2 bases and J 3 bases, with 13 bases left between them. The CDR3 is made up of 15 amino acids. The germline V gene has CDR1 SGHVS and CDR2 FQNEAQ. The CDR3 nucleotides read TGTGCCAGCAGCTTACTCTCCGGGGGGCACACTGAAGCTTTCTTT. As protein: CASSLLSGGHTEAFF. Together with reference TRBV7-8 and TRBJ1-1, the CDR3 gives the full variable domain: GAGVSQSPRYKVAKRGQDVALRCDPISGHVSLFWYQQALGQGPEFLTYFQNEAQLDKSGLPSDRFFAERPEGSVSTLKIQRTQQEDSAVYLCASSLLSGGHTEAFFGQGTRLTVV.

V and J are TRBV7-9 and TRBJ2-1, with D perhaps TRBD2 (7 bases). Looked up from germline, CDR1 is SEHNR and CDR2 is FQNEAQ (reference sequence). Between the trimmed V and J ends, which lost 8 bases and 8 bases, there was a span of 25 bases. This CDR3 spans 16 amino acids. The CDR3 loop reads CASAGRLGGRGDEQFF. The CDR3 nucleotides read TGTGCCAGCGCCGGGAGGTTGGGGGGGCGCGGGGATGAGCAGTTCTTC.